Below are 12 T cell receptor beta chains sequenced from a single sample in a study of blood T cell repertoires in COVID-19. This table comes from immunoSEQ multiplex PCR, and its TCRdb copy is limited to in-frame clones, with some not included. The sample comprises around 230,000 clones, approximately 86% of which are singletons, and roughly 3.1% rests with the top ten. The sequencing input was PBMCs or T cells enriched from blood (not recorded which). The receptor source for this set is a woman in her 40s with acute COVID-19.

The chain employs TRBV25-1 and TRBJ1-2; 7 bases are shared with TRBD1. The CDR3 is 17 amino acids. Losses at the gene ends were 2 bases for V and 1 base for J; bases not matched to a gene: 10. The germline V gene has CDR1 MGHDK and CDR2 SYGVNS. The CDR3 region is CASSEAGTAWFNYGYTF. CDR3 nucleotide sequence: TGTGCCAGCAGTGAAGCGGGGACAGCTTGGTTTAACTATGGCTACACCTTC.

The chain couples TRBV25-1 to TRBJ1-6; TRBD1 is a possible D gene (6 bases). Germline V gene data show CDR1 as MGHDK and CDR2 as SYGVNS. The CDR3 contains 15 residues. V shed 3 bases and J shed 5 bases, with 11 bases lying between them. DNA of the CDR3: TGTGCCAGCAGTGACGTAGGACAGCATAATTCACCCCTCCACTTT. Translating it yields CASSDVGQHNSPLHF. The whole variable domain, remainder taken from reference TRBV25-1 and TRBJ1-6, is EADIYQTPRYLVIGTGKKITLECSQTMGHDKMYWYQQDPGMELHLIHYSYGVNSTEKGDLSSESTVSRIRTEHFPLTLESARPSHTSQYLCASSDVGQHNSPLHFGNGTRLTVT.

The chain joins TRBV30 to TRBJ2-7; 8 nucleotides agree with TRBD2. Looked up from germline, CDR1 is GTSNPN and CDR2 is SVGIG (reference sequence). The CDR3 consists of 14 residues. The junction had 7 bases not matched to a gene; V was cut back by 0 bases and J by 6 bases. Here the CDR3 reads CAWSVNSGGAEQYF. The CDR3 region has the DNA TGTGCCTGGAGTGTTAATTCGGGAGGGGCCGAGCAGTACTTC.

The V and J genes are TRBV13 and TRBJ1-5; 8 bases are shared with TRBD1. Per the germline V gene, CDR1 is PRHDT and CDR2 is FYEKMQ (reference sequence). The CDR3 totals 15 residues. With V trimmed by 2 bases and J by 2 bases, 2 bases remained unmatched. DNA of the CDR3: TGTGCCAGCAGCTTATCGGGACAGGGCAATCAGCCCCAGCATTTT. This translates into CASSLSGQGNQPQHF. The whole variable domain, filled in from reference TRBV13 and TRBJ1-5, reads AAGVIQSPRHLIKEKRETATLKCYPIPRHDTVYWYQQGPGQDPQFLISFYEKMQSDKGSIPDRFSAQQFSDYHSELNMSSLELGDSALYFCASSLSGQGNQPQHFGDGTRLSIL.

This chain uses TRBV11-2 with TRBJ2-2; D gene uncertain. The V and J ends lost 2 bases and 4 bases respectively, with 8 bases between them. Germline values: CDR1 SGHAT, CDR2 FQNNGV. The CDR3 runs to 14 residues. CDR3 in amino acids: CASSLNSLTGELFF. CDR3 nucleotides: TGTGCCAGCAGCTTAAACTCCCTCACCGGGGAGCTGTTTTTT.

The V and J genes are TRBV12-5 and TRBJ2-1; 7 nucleotides match TRBD2. V shed 5 bases, J shed 8 bases, and the junction held 12 bases outside the gene matches. The CDR3 is made up of 15 amino acids. CDR1 is LGHNT and CDR2 is FRNRAP in the germline V gene. The CDR3 sequence is CASGGTGTTGYEQFF. The CDR3 bases are TGTGCTAGTGGTGGAACCGGGACTACAGGCTATGAGCAGTTCTTC.

The chain uses TRBV5-8 and TRBJ2-6, with TRBD1 as a possible D gene (5 bases). Trimming pared 4 bases from V and 2 bases from J, leaving 13 bases between. Germline V gene lookup returns CDR1 SGHTS and CDR2 YDEGEE. The length of the CDR3 is 16 residues. DNA of the CDR3: TGTGCCAGCAGCCGCGACAGTCGCACTGGGGCCAACGTCCTGACTTTC. Residues: CASSRDSRTGANVLTF.

The chain combines TRBV3-1 (or the pseudogene TRBV3-2) with TRBJ2-3; 7 bases match TRBD2. In germline, CDR1 is LGHDT, CDR2 YNNKEL (reference sequence). CDR3 length equals 14 residues. V trimming: 4 bases; J trimming: 2 bases; junction bases outside the gene matches: 3. The chain's CDR3 is CASSRGTTTDTQYF. The CDR3 DNA sequence: TGTGCCAGCAGCCGAGGGACTACCACAGATACGCAGTATTTT.

The chain links TRBV11-2 to TRBJ2-1; a weak D match, TRBD1 (6 bases). The germline CDR1 and CDR2 sequences are SGHAT and FQNNGV. The CDR3 contains 15 residues. V lost 1 base and J lost 4, with 11 bases in between. CDR3 nucleotide sequence: TGTGCCAGCAGCTTAGGGACAGCCAAGTACAATGAGCAGTTCTTC. Its translation: CASSLGTAKYNEQFF. Looking up the rest from reference TRBV11-2 and TRBJ2-1 gives the full variable domain: EAGVAQSPRYKIIEKRQSVAFWCNPISGHATLYWYQQILGQGPKLLIQFQNNGVVDDSQLPKDRFSAERLKGVDSTLKIQPAKLEDSAVYLCASSLGTAKYNEQFFGPGTRLTVL.

This rearrangement joins TRBV7-9 to TRBJ2-7; 7 bases line up with TRBD1. Germline-derived CDR1 and CDR2 are SEHNR and FQNEAQ (reference sequence). The length of the CDR3 is 17 residues. The junction had 11 bases not matched to a gene; V was cut back by 3 bases and J by 0 bases. The CDR3 loop reads CASSFAVDRDRSYEQYF. The DNA of the CDR3 is TGTGCCAGCAGCTTCGCCGTCGACAGGGATCGCTCCTACGAGCAGTACTTC. The full variable domain, its missing parts supplied by reference TRBV7-9 and TRBJ2-7, is DTGVSQNPRHKITKRGQNVTFRCDPISEHNRLYWYRQTLGQGPEFLTYFQNEAQLEKSRLLSDRFSAERPKGSFSTLEIQRTEQGDSAMYLCASSFAVDRDRSYEQYFGPGTRLTVT.

The chain links TRBV21-1 to TRBJ2-2; TRBD1, the table's D call, was not compared with the DNA. TRBV21-1 is noted as a pseudogene. CDR3 length: 16 amino acids. The CDR3 here is CASSAKSGQAGGELFF. CDR3 bases: TGTGCCAGCAGCGCAAAGTCCGGACAGGCTGGCGGGGAGCTGTTTTTT.

The chain recombines TRBV3-1 (or the pseudogene TRBV3-2) with TRBJ1-2; no clear D. The V end lost 2 bases, the J end lost 7 bases, and 8 bases lay between the germline ends. The CDR3 is 12 amino acids. CDR1 and CDR2 from the germline V gene are LGHDT and YNNKEL (reference sequence). The CDR3 loop is CASSQSRFGYTF. As DNA, the CDR3 is TGTGCCAGCAGCCAAAGTCGGTTTGGCTACACCTTC.